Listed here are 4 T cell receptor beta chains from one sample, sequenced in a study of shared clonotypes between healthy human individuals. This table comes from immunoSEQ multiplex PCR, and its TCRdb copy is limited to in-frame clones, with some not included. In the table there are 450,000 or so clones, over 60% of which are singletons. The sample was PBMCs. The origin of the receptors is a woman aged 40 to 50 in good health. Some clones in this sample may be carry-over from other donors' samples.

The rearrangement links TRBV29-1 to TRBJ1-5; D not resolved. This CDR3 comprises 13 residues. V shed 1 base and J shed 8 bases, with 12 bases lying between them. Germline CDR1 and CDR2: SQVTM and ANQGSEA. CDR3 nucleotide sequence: TGCAGCGTTGAAGCTGTATCCGGGGAGCCCCAGCATTTT. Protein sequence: CSVEAVSGEPQHF.

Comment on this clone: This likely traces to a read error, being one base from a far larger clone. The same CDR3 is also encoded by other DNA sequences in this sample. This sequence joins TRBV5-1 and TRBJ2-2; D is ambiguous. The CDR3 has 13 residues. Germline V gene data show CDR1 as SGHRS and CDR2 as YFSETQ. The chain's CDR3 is CASSLKNTRELFF. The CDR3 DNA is TGCGCCAGCAGCTTAAAGAACACCCGGGAGCTGTTTTTT.

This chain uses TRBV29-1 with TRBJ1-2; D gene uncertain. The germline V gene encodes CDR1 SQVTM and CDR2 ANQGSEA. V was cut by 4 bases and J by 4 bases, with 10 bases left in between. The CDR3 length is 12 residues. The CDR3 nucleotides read TGCAGCGTTGCTAGTCTAGGCTATGGCTACACCTTC. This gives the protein CSVASLGYGYTF.

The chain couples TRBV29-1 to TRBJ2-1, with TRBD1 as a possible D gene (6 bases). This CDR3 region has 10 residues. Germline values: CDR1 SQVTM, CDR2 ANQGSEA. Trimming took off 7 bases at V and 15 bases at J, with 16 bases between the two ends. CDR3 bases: TGCAGCGCCGACGGGTCAGGGGCGTTCTTC. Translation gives CSADGSGAFF.